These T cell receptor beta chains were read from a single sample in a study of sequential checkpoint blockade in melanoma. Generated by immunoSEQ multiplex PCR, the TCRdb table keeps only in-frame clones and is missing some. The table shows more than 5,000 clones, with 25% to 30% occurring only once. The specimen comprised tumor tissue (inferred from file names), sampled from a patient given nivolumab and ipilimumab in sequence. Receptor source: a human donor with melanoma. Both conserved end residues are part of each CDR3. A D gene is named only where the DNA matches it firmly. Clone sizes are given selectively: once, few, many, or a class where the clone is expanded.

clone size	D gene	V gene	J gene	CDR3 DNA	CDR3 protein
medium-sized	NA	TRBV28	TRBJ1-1	TGTGCCAGCAGTTTAGCAGGGCAGAATGAAGCTTTCTTT	CASSLAGQNEAFF
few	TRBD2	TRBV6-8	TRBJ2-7	TGTGCCAGCAGTTTTCCACAGCGGGAGGCCCCTTACGAGCAGTACTTC	CASSFPQREAPYEQYF
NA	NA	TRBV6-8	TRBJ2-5	TGTGCCAGCAGTGATCCAGCGGCAAACCAAGAGACCCAGTACTTC	CASSDPAANQETQYF
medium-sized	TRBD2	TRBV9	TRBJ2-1	TGTGCCAGCAGCGTAGGAGGATCGTTGGCGGGAGCGGGGAATGAGCAGTTCTTC	CASSVGGSLAGAGNEQFF
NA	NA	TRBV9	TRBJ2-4	TGTGCCAGCAGCCCAGAAGGGACAAGAGGTACCATTCAGTACTTC	CASSPEGTRGTIQYF
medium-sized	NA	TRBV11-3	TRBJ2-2	TGTGCCAGCAGCCTACAGGGAGTGGTACCCGGGGAGCTGTTTTTT	CASSLQGVVPGELFF
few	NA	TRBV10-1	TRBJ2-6	TGCGCCAGCAGTGAAGGGACAGGGGCCAACGTCCTGACTTTC	CASSEGTGANVLTF
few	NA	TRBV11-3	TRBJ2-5	TGTGCCAGCAGCTTAGAACCTGGGTCAGAGACCCAGTACTTC	CASSLEPGSETQYF
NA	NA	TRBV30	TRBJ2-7	TGTGCCTGGGCAGGCCCCACCTACGAGCAGTACTTC	CAWAGPTYEQYF
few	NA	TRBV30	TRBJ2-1	TGTGCCTGGAGTGAATTGTCTTACAATGAGCAGTTCTTC	CAWSELSYNEQFF
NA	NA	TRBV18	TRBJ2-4	TGTGCCAGCTCACCACAGGTTTTACTAGCCAAAAACATTCAGTACTTC	CASSPQVLLAKNIQYF
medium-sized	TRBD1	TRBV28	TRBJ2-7	TGTGCCAGCAGTACGGGGACAGGCTACGAGCAGTACTTC	CASSTGTGYEQYF
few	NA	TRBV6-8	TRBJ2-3	TGTGCCAGCAGTTACCTTAGGACTGGCACAGATACGCAGTATTTT	CASSYLRTGTDTQYF
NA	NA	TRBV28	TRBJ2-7	TGTGCCAGCAGTTCCTCCGGGACCGCGGGTCGGGAGCAGTACTTC	CASSSSGTAGREQYF
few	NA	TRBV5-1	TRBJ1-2	TGCGCCAGCTCCAACACAGGGACTAACTATGGCTACACCTTC	CASSNTGTNYGYTF
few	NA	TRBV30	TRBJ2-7	TGTGCCTGGAGTCCCACTAGTAACGAGCAGTACTTC	CAWSPTSNEQYF
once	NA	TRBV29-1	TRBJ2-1	TGCAGCGTTGTGCTTCTAAACTCCTACAATGAGCAGTTCTTC	CSVVLLNSYNEQFF
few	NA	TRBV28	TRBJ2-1	TGTGCCAGCAGTTTTGGCCTGAACAATGAGCAGTTCTTC	CASSFGLNNEQFF
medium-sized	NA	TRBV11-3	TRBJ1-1	TGTGCCAGCAGCCGGGACTGGGAAAAGGCTGAAGCTTTCTTT	CASSRDWEKAEAFF
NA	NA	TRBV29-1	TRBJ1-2	TGCAGCGTTGGTAGCAAAATACTGGGCTACACCTTC	CSVGSKILGYTF
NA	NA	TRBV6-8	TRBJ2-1	TGTGCCAGCAGTTTCGCCGGGACGCCATACAATGAGCAGTTCTTC	CASSFAGTPYNEQFF
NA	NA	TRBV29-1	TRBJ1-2	TGCAGCGCTAGCAGCGGTGAGACTAACTATGGCTACACCTTC	CSASSGETNYGYTF
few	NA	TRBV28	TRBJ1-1	TGTGCCAGCAGTTCCTTTTCGCTGAACACTGAAGCTTTCTTT	CASSSFSLNTEAFF
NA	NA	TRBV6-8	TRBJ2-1	TGTGCCAGCAGCGCGGGACGATTAAATGAGCAGTTCTTC	CASSAGRLNEQFF
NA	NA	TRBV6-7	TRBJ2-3	TGTGCCAGCAGGGGTCCGCCGGATACGCAGTATTTT	CASRGPPDTQYF
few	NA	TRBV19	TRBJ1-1	TGTGCCAGTTTACAGGGTGTAGGCACTGAAGCTTTCTTT	CASLQGVGTEAFF
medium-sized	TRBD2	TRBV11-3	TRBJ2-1	TGTGCCAGCAGCTTGTCGATTAGCGGGAGGTACAATGAGCAGTTCTTC	CASSLSISGRYNEQFF
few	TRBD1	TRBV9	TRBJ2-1	TGTGCCAGCAGCATTCGACAGGGTACCTACAATGAGCAGTTCTTC	CASSIRQGTYNEQFF
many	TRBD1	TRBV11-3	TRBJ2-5	TGTGCCAGCAGCACTGGACAGGGTTCCGAGACCCAGTACTTC	CASSTGQGSETQYF
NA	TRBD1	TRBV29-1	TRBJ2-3	TGCAGCGTTGATAATGTGCAGGGGGCCGCAGATACGCAGTATTTT	CSVDNVQGAADTQYF
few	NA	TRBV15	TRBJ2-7	TGTGCCACCAGCAGAGCAGAACAGGGACTTAACCACGAGCAGTACTTC	CATSRAEQGLNHEQYF
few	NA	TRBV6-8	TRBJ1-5	TGTGCCAGCGCCCCTGGGAGGGAGAGCAATCAGCCCCAGCATTTT	CASAPGRESNQPQHF
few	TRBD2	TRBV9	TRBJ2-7	TGTGCCAGCAGCCCCTTTGCGGGGGGATCCTACGAGCAGTACTTC	CASSPFAGGSYEQYF
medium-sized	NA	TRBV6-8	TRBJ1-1	TGTGCCAGCAGTTCCGGACGGGAGAACACTGAAGCTTTCTTT	CASSSGRENTEAFF
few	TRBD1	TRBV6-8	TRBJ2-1	TGTGCCATCAGTGGGACAGGGGATGAGCAGTTCTTC	CAISGTGDEQFF